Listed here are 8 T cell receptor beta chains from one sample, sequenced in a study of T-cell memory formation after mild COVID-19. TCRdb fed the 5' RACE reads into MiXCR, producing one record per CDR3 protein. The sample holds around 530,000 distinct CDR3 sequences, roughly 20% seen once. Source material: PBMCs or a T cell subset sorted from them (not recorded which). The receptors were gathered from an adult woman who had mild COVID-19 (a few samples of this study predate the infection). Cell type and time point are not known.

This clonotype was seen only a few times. The CDR3 nucleotides read TGTGCCAGCAGTCCCAGCGGGAGGGCCCACAATGAGCAGTTCTTC. This translates into CASSPSGRAHNEQFF. The V and J genes are TRBV12-3 or TRBV12-4 and TRBJ2-1; 10 bases agree with TRBD2. The V segment lost 5 bases and the J segment 5 bases; nucleotides outside the gene matches: 6. This CDR3 contains 15 residues.

The CDR3 loop is CASSLPTGINTEAFF. The CDR3 nucleotides read TGTGCCAGCAGCCTCCCGACAGGGATTAACACTGAAGCTTTCTTT. The V and J genes are TRBV4-2 and TRBJ1-1; 7 nucleotides agree with TRBD1. In germline, CDR1 is LGHNA, CDR2 YNFKEQ. J lost 2 bases, V lost 4 bases, and 7 bases had no gene match. This CDR3 has 15 amino acids.

Here the CDR3 reads CASSFLGSSTDTQYF. CDR3 coding DNA: TGTGCCAGCAGCTTTTTGGGGTCTAGCACAGATACGCAGTATTTT. V gene TRBV7-3 combines with J gene TRBJ2-3; unclear D gene. Trimming removed 3 bases at V and 0 bases at J, with 10 bases between. The V gene's germline CDR1 is SGHTA and CDR2 FQGTGA. The CDR3 extends over 15 amino acids.

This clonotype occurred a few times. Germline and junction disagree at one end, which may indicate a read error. In nucleotides, the CDR3 is TGCGCCAGCAGCAAAGATGGCAGGTACACCGGGGAGCTGTTTTTT. Its translation: CASSKDGRYTGELFF. The V and J genes are TRBV4-1 and TRBJ2-2; D gene uncertain. The CDR3 length is 15 residues. In germline, CDR1 is MGHRA, CDR2 YSYEKL.

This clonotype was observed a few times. CDR3 in amino acids: CASSFPGFPEAFF. As DNA, the CDR3 is TGTGCCAGCAGTTTCCCAGGGTTTCCTGAAGCTTTCTTT. The chain links TRBV6-5 to TRBJ1-1; D might be TRBD1 (5 bases). With 4 bases removed from V and 6 bases from J, the gap between germline ends came to 12 bases. Germline CDR1 MNHEY, CDR2 SVGAGI. This CDR3 contains 13 residues.

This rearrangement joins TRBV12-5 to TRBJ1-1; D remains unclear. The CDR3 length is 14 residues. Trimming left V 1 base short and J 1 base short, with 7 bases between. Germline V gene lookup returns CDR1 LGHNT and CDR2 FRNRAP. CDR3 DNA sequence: TGTGCTAGTGGTTTGGACGCACCGAACACTGAAGCTTTCTTT. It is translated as CASGLDAPNTEAFF.

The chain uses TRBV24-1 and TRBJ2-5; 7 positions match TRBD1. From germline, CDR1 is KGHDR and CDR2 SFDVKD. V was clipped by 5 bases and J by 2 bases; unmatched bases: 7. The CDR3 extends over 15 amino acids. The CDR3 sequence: CATSAPLGQQETQYF. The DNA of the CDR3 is TGTGCCACCAGTGCCCCCTTGGGACAGCAAGAGACCCAGTACTTC.

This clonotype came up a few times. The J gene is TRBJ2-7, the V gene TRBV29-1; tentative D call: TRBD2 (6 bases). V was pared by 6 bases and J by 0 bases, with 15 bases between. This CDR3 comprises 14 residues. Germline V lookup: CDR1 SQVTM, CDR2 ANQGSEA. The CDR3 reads CSVVAASSSYEQYF. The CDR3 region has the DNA TGCAGCGTAGTAGCGGCTTCGAGCTCCTACGAGCAGTACTTC.